These 5 T cell receptor beta chains were all obtained from the same sample, sequenced in a study of cytomegalovirus exposure and HLA in healthy donors. The PCR made use of 60 Vbeta and 13 Jbeta primers. The table came from immunoSEQ multiplex PCR; TCRdb's copy has only in-frame clones and leaves some out. The sample has about 200,000 clones; the top ten hold 1.1%. The sequenced material came from PBMCs. All receptors come from a girl aged 2-10 years in good health and CMV-seropositive.

The V call is TRBV28, the J call TRBJ1-5, with 8 bases lining up with TRBD1. The V gene end was trimmed by 5 bases and the J gene end by 7 bases; junction bases not matched to a gene: 7. Per the germline V gene, CDR1 is MDHEN and CDR2 is SYDVKM. This CDR3 has 14 amino acids. CDR3 in DNA: TGTGCCAGCAGTCAAGCAGGGGGCCGGCAGCCCCAGCATTTT. This translates into CASSQAGGRQPQHF. The variable domain in full, completed from reference TRBV28 and TRBJ1-5, reads DVKVTQSSRYLVKRTGEKVFLECVQDMDHENMFWYRQDPGLGLRLIYFSYDVKMKEKGDIPEGYSVSREKKERFSLILESASTNQTSMYLCASSQAGGRQPQHFGDGTRLSIL.

The chain recombines TRBV2 with TRBJ1-1, with TRBD1 matching over 7 bases. The CDR3 is 14 residues long. Germline V lookup: CDR1 SNHLY, CDR2 FYNNEI. V was clipped by 6 bases and J by 6 bases; unmatched bases: 10. Here the CDR3 reads CASRPKDRRPEAFF. The CDR3, as DNA: TGTGCCAGCAGACCAAAGGACAGGCGCCCTGAAGCTTTCTTT.

The gene calls are TRBV4-1 and TRBJ2-1; 12 positions agree with TRBD2. The CDR3 spans 17 residues. From germline, CDR1 is MGHRA and CDR2 YSYEKL. V gave up 3 bases and J gave up 2 bases; unmatched junction bases: 5. In nucleotides, the CDR3 is TGCGCCAGCAGCCAGCTGACTAGCGGGAGTCCCTACAATGAGCAGTTCTTC. This sequence encodes CASSQLTSGSPYNEQFF.

This chain links TRBV18 with TRBJ1-2; D gene uncertain. The CDR3 runs 16 residues. Germline-derived CDR1 and CDR2 are KGHSH and LQKENI. The ends were cut back, 2 bases at V and 4 bases at J, with 17 bases in the middle. The CDR3: CASSPVQAKRFYGYTF. The CDR3, as DNA: TGTGCCAGCTCACCAGTCCAGGCCAAAAGGTTCTATGGCTACACCTTC.

The V gene is TRBV5-1, the J gene TRBJ2-1; 9 nucleotides line up with TRBD2. Unmatched junction bases numbered 15, after V lost 3 bases and J lost 8 bases. The CDR3 extends over 17 amino acids. CDR1 and CDR2 from the germline V gene are SGHRS and YFSETQ. CDR3 in amino acids: CASSSGPLAGYGDEQFF. The CDR3 DNA reads TGCGCCAGCAGCTCAGGACCCCTAGCGGGATATGGGGATGAGCAGTTCTTC. The full variable domain, completed using reference TRBV5-1 and TRBJ2-1, is KAGVTQTPRYLIKTRGQQVTLSCSPISGHRSVSWYQQTPGQGLQFLFEYFSETQRNKGNFPGRFSGRQFSNSRSEMNVSTLELGDSALYLCASSSGPLAGYGDEQFFGPGTRLTVL.